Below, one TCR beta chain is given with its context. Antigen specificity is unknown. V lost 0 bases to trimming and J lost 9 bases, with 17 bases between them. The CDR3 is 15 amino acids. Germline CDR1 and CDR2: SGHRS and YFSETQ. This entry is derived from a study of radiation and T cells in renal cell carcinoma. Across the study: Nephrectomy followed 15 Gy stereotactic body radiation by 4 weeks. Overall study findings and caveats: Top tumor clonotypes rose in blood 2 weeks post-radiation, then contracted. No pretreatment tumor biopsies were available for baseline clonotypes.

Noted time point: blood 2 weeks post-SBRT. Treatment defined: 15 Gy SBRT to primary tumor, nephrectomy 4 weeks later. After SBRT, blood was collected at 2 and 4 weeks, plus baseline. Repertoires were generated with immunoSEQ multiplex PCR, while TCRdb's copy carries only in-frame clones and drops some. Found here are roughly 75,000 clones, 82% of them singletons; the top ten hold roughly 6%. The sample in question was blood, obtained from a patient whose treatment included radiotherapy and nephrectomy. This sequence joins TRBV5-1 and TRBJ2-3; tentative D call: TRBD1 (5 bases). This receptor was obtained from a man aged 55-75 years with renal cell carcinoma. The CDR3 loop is CASSLAPGSKGTQYF. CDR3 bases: TGCGCCAGCAGCTTGGCCCCAGGGTCGAAGGGCACGCAGTATTTT.